This TCR beta chain was captured by sequencing in a study of cytomegalovirus exposure and HLA in healthy donors. V lost 4 bases to trimming and J lost 6 bases, with 14 bases between them. The germline gives CDR1 SGDLS, CDR2 YYNGEE. This CDR3 comprises 14 residues. As for this clone: Its antigen is still unknown.

The donors belonged to the roughly 120-subject validation cohort, separate from the approximately 670-subject first cohort. Study-level points and caveats: Published work reported that the classifier diagnosed cytomegalovirus status with high specificity and sensitivity. According to a later analysis, TCR clusters from the first cohort tended to co-occur in the roughly 130 validation repertoires.

Sequenced by immunoSEQ multiplex PCR; TCRdb stores in-frame clones only, minus some. The data show about 160,000 clones, approximately 81% seen once. The chain combines TRBV9 with TRBJ2-1; TRBD2 might be the D (6 bases). The sequence was obtained from a man aged 25 to 40 in good health and CMV-seropositive. Sequenced: PBMCs. The DNA of the CDR3 is TGTGCCAGCAGCCCCGGGGACTCAAGCAATGAGCAGTTCTTC. This translates into CASSPGDSSNEQFF.